This entry features one T cell receptor (beta chain) sequence. No antigen is known for it. CDR1 and CDR2 (germline): MNHEY, SMNVEV (reference sequence). Trimming removed 0 bases from V and 3 bases from J, with 11 bases in between. CDR3 length: 16 residues. This entry belongs to a study of cytomegalovirus exposure and HLA in healthy donors. General study points: When presence/absence was analysed, sequencing depth was taken to be roughly uniform across donors. Among the CMV-associated chains, three were confirmed in vitro as specific for CMV antigens. Later work associated roughly 17,000 TCR beta sequences with HLA alleles at 0.05 false discovery rate.

13 Jbeta primers and 60 Vbeta primers were used for the PCR. TCRdb's table, derived via immunoSEQ multiplex PCR, lists solely in-frame clones and lacks some. Of over 80,000 clones in the sample, less than 80% are singletons; the top ten hold 5.5% to 6.5%. The chain combines TRBV27 with TRBJ2-2; weak D call: TRBD1 (7 bases). The TCR originated in a boy younger than 18 in good health and CMV-seropositive. Input material: PBMCs. For the CDR3, the DNA is TGTGCCAGCAGTTTATCGCCAGGGGGGTACACCGGGGAGCTGTTTTTT. Translation gives CASSLSPGGYTGELFF.